Listed here are 5 T cell receptor beta chains from one sample, sequenced in a study of T cell repertoires in cytomegalovirus infection. MiXCR was run by TCRdb on the reads, yielding one entry per CDR3 protein. The sample lists some 480,000 distinct CDR3 sequences; 25% to 35% were seen once. Antigen specificity for these receptors is unknown. Sequences were derived from cultured PBMCs, sampled from culture after CMV antigen stimulation. These receptors all come from a human donor in good health (CMV status not recorded). Some clones in this sample may be carry-over from other donors' samples.

This clonotype has just a few counts. The chain combines TRBV3-1 with TRBJ2-1; TRBD2 is a possible D gene (6 bases). CDR3 length equals 14 residues. V lost 4 bases to trimming and J lost 6 bases, with 13 bases between them. The germline CDR1 and CDR2 sequences are LGHDT and YNNKEL (reference sequence). The CDR3 is CASSPPGLSNEQFF. The CDR3 DNA is TGTGCCAGCAGCCCGCCGGGACTCTCCAATGAGCAGTTCTTC.

V usage is TRBV7-9 and J usage is TRBJ1-5; D not resolved. CDR3 size: 14 residues. V lost 5 bases, J lost 9 bases, and 17 bases lay in between. Germline CDR1 is SEHNR and CDR2 is FQNEAQ (reference sequence). The CDR3 region has the DNA TGTGCCAGCAGCGCGCCCACTGGGTGGAGGCCCCAGCATTTT. Protein sequence: CASSAPTGWRPQHF.

The chain links TRBV7-2 to TRBJ2-1, with 9 nucleotides matching TRBD2. Germline V gene lookup returns CDR1 SGHTA and CDR2 FQGNSA. CDR3 length: 15 residues. J gave up 8 bases and V 3 bases, and 8 bases lay outside the gene matches. The CDR3 DNA follows: TGTGCCAGCAGCTTTAGGGCGGGAGGGTGGGATGAGCAGTTCTTC. Encoded protein: CASSFRAGGWDEQFF.

The chain is built from TRBV12-5 and TRBJ1-1, with D maybe TRBD1 (6 bases). Trimming shortened V by 4 bases and J by 4 bases, and 13 bases separated the two germline ends. The CDR3 spans 14 residues. Germline CDR1 and CDR2: LGHNT and FRNRAP. This chain's CDR3 is CASGSGAGATEAFF. The CDR3 DNA follows: TGTGCTAGTGGTTCAGGGGCGGGGGCCACTGAAGCTTTCTTT.

This chain connects TRBV4-3 to TRBJ1-5; no clear D gene. Per germline, CDR1 LGHNA and CDR2 YSLEER. Between the trimmed V and J ends, which lost 0 bases and 6 bases, there was a span of 9 bases. The CDR3 covers 14 residues. The CDR3 here is CASSQEARSQPQHF. The CDR3, as DNA: TGCGCCAGCAGCCAAGAAGCCAGGAGTCAGCCCCAGCATTTT.